What follows is one T cell receptor beta chain and its context. These data belong to a study of blood T cell repertoires in COVID-19. Measured with immunoSEQ multiplex PCR; TCRdb has only the in-frame clones, and not every one. Here the sample spans approximately 400,000 clones, around 83% being singletons. Germline trimming cut 2 bases from V and 3 bases from J; bases unmatched to any gene: 8. The CDR3 totals 16 residues. Germline V gene data show CDR1 as SGHDT and CDR2 as YYEEEE. This sequence was found in a woman in her forties or fifties who had recovered from COVID-19. The chain recombines TRBV5-6 with TRBJ1-1; 9 bases match TRBD1. The sample comprised PBMCs or T cells enriched from blood (not recorded which). The DNA for the CDR3 is TGTGCCAGCAGCTTTTGGACAGGGGTGCTGGACACTGAAGCTTTCTTT. It codes for CASSFWTGVLDTEAFF.